The 7 T cell receptor beta chains below were found in one sample sequenced in a study of T cell responses to AZD1222 COVID-19 vaccine. This table comes from immunoSEQ multiplex PCR, and its TCRdb copy is limited to in-frame clones, with some not included. The repertoire holds 150,000 to 250,000 clones, with approximately 94% as singletons. The sequenced sample was peripheral blood, obtained 28 days after the second AZD1222 dose. These receptors all stem from an adult who received the AZD1222 COVID-19 vaccine.

The chain recombines TRBV20-1 with TRBJ1-6, with D unresolved. Germline V gives CDR1 DFQATT, CDR2 SNEGSKA (reference sequence). This CDR3 spans 11 amino acids. V was trimmed by 1 base and J by 10 bases, leaving 5 bases between them. The CDR3 nucleotides read TGCAGTGCTAGAGGCGGGTCACCCCTCCACTTT. Translating gives CSARGGSPLHF.

The V gene is TRBV19, the J gene TRBJ1-2; D uncertain. Germline V gene sequence: CDR1 LNHDA, CDR2 SQIVND (reference sequence). Trimming took off 6 bases at V and 5 bases at J, with 22 bases between the two ends. The CDR3 runs 16 residues. The CDR3 DNA is TGTGCCAGTAGCACCCTTGTCGCGGAAGCGGTGTATGGCTACACCTTC. It encodes CASSTLVAEAVYGYTF.

This chain links TRBV29-1 with TRBJ2-3; 9 bases fit TRBD1. The CDR3 contains 13 residues. The germline V gene has CDR1 SQVTM and CDR2 ANQGSEA. The V gene end was trimmed by 7 bases and the J gene end by 5 bases; junction bases not matched to a gene: 7. CDR3 nucleotides: TGCAGCGCTGAGGGACAGGGCAAAGATACGCAGTATTTT. It is translated as CSAEGQGKDTQYF.

This chain connects TRBV19 to TRBJ1-2; no firm D call. The CDR3 totals 15 residues. Germline lookup yields CDR1 LNHDA and CDR2 SQIVND (reference sequence). V shed 4 bases and J shed 4 bases, with 16 bases lying between them. The CDR3 region is CASSKPPVPSYGYTF. The CDR3 nucleotides read TGTGCCAGTAGTAAGCCGCCGGTACCTAGCTATGGCTACACCTTC.

In its sample, this clone was seen once. The rearrangement links TRBV6-5 to TRBJ1-5; D is uncertain. In germline, CDR1 is MNHEY, CDR2 SVGAGI. The CDR3 is 12 residues long. V shed 6 bases and J shed 10 bases, with 13 bases lying between them. The CDR3 spells CASRSPGRPQHF. The DNA of the CDR3 is TGTGCCAGCAGGTCCCCAGGACGCCCCCAGCATTTT.

CDR3 protein: CASSPELTSRPSEQYF. The CDR3 DNA sequence: TGTGCCAGCAGCCCAGAGCTGACTAGCAGACCCTCTGAGCAGTACTTC. The chain employs TRBV7-2 and TRBJ2-7, with 7 bases fitting TRBD2. CDR1 and CDR2 from the germline V gene are SGHTA and FQGNSA. J lost 7 bases, V lost 5 bases, and 17 bases had no gene match. CDR3 size: 16 residues.

This clone showed up just once. V and J are TRBV27 and TRBJ1-6; no clear D gene. The length of the CDR3 is 14 residues. Trimming took 7 bases from V and 4 from J, leaving 11 bases between them. The V gene's germline CDR1 is MNHEY and CDR2 SMNVEV (reference sequence). The CDR3, as DNA: TGTGCCAGCACTAAGGGAGGGTATAATTCACCCCTCCACTTT. It encodes CASTKGGYNSPLHF.